Listed here are 20 T cell receptor beta chains from one sample, sequenced in a study of Ad26.COV2.S vaccination and SARS-CoV-2 variants. Method: immunoSEQ multiplex PCR; TCRdb's copy keeps in-frame clones and lacks some. The sample lists some 450,000 clones; 90% were seen once. Treatment indicated: some 20 received Ad26.COV2.S at low or high dose, single or two shots; 5 received placebo; per-sample allocation not given. The investigators took samples on day 63 after the first vaccine or placebo injection. The source was peripheral blood, collected in a trial of Ad26.COV2.S vaccine versus placebo. The receptors shown here come from a person aged 18-65 years who received the Ad26.COV2.S COVID-19 vaccine or a placebo.

V is TRBV5-4 and J is TRBJ1-2, with D unresolved. Germline V gene lookup returns CDR1 SGHNT and CDR2 YYREEE (reference sequence). Trimming took 4 bases from V and 7 from J, leaving 23 bases between them. The CDR3 totals 16 residues. The CDR3 nucleotides are TGTGCCAGCAGCGCGGGATCCTCGGCTGGGTTCATTGGCTACACCTTC. Protein sequence: CASSAGSSAGFIGYTF.

The chain has TRBV4-3 and TRBJ2-5, with D perhaps matching TRBD1 (6 bases). With 0 bases removed from V and 1 base from J, the gap between germline ends came to 12 bases. The CDR3 totals 16 residues. Germline assignment: CDR1 LGHNA and CDR2 YSLEER. The CDR3 DNA follows: TGCGCCAGCAGCCAAGAACCGACAGGACTCCAAGAGACCCAGTACTTC. This translates into CASSQEPTGLQETQYF.

The chain combines TRBV12-3 or TRBV12-4 with TRBJ2-2, with D unresolved. The CDR3 is made up of 13 amino acids. The V gene lost 2 bases and the J gene lost 6 bases, with 7 bases spanning the gap. For the CDR3, the DNA is TGTGCCAGCAGTTTAAATCGGGCCGGGGAGCTGTTTTTT. It encodes CASSLNRAGELFF.

This sequence joins TRBV5-8 and TRBJ1-1; unclear D gene. The CDR3 has 13 residues. Trimming took off 0 bases at V and 8 bases at J, with 11 bases between the two ends. Germline CDR1 is SGHTS and CDR2 is YDEGEE. CDR3 DNA sequence: TGTGCCAGCAGCTTGGATCCGGGAAGGGAAGCTTTCTTT. As protein: CASSLDPGREAFF.

V is TRBV29-1 and J is TRBJ2-3, with 9 positions matching TRBD2. The CDR3 length is 14 residues. CDR1 SQVTM and CDR2 ANQGSEA come from the germline V gene. The V segment lost 8 bases and the J segment 2 bases; nucleotides outside the gene matches: 8. The CDR3 nucleotides are TGCAGCCCCTCTAGCGGGAAGATCACAGATACGCAGTATTTT. Encoded protein: CSPSSGKITDTQYF.

The rearrangement uses TRBV4-2 and TRBJ2-1; D remains unclear. Trimming took off 0 bases at V and 7 bases at J, with 10 bases between the two ends. From germline, CDR1 is LGHNA and CDR2 YNFKEQ. The CDR3 is 14 amino acids. For the CDR3, the DNA is TGTGCCAGCAGCCAAGACGCGGTGAGGAATGAGCAGTTCTTC. Protein sequence: CASSQDAVRNEQFF.

This chain uses TRBV11-3 with TRBJ2-5; D might be TRBD2 (5 bases). The CDR3 has 14 amino acids. The ends were cut back, 1 base at V and 5 bases at J, with 11 bases in the middle. The germline CDR1 and CDR2 sequences are SGHNT and YENEEA. CDR3 protein: CASSLGGVPETQYF. CDR3 bases: TGTGCCAGCAGCTTAGGGGGAGTACCGGAGACCCAGTACTTC.

This clone was detected only a few times. As DNA, the CDR3 is TGTGCCAGCAGCCAAGATCCGGGAGGTGGTAATGAGCAGTTCTTC. Translation gives CASSQDPGGGNEQFF. This chain uses TRBV4-2 with TRBJ2-1, with TRBD2 matching over 7 bases. This CDR3 spans 15 amino acids. Germline V gives CDR1 LGHNA, CDR2 YNFKEQ. The trim removed 0 bases at V and 7 bases at J, leaving 6 bases unmatched.

This chain connects TRBV5-1 to TRBJ2-1; 13 positions agree with TRBD2. This CDR3 has 20 amino acids. CDR1 SGHRS and CDR2 YFSETQ come from the germline V gene. J lost 1 base, V lost 2 bases, and 12 bases had no gene match. The CDR3 loop reads CASSFRGLAGVVGSYNEQFF. CDR3 coding DNA: TGCGCCAGCAGCTTTCGAGGACTAGCGGGAGTCGTAGGGTCCTACAATGAGCAGTTCTTC.

The chain links TRBV6-2 or TRBV6-3 to TRBJ2-7; D call uncertain. Per the germline V gene, CDR1 is MNHEY and CDR2 is SVGEGT. V lost 2 bases to trimming and J lost 5 bases, with 13 bases between them. The CDR3 has 14 residues. The CDR3 loop is CASSYQLRQDEQYF. The CDR3 DNA is TGTGCCAGCAGTTACCAACTCAGGCAGGACGAGCAGTACTTC.

V is TRBV19 and J is TRBJ2-2, with 9 bases identical to TRBD2. This CDR3 has 16 residues. With 6 bases clipped from V and 4 bases from J, the junction kept 9 bases outside the gene matches. Germline V lookup: CDR1 LNHDA, CDR2 SQIVND (reference sequence). CDR3 bases: TGTGCCAGTAGCCGGATAGCGGGAGAACGCACCGGGGAGCTGTTTTTT. This encodes CASSRIAGERTGELFF.

J is TRBJ1-6 and V is TRBV30, with 7 bases identical to TRBD1. The junction had 9 bases not matched to a gene; V was cut back by 4 bases and J by 0 bases. This CDR3 region has 17 residues. CDR1 GTSNPN and CDR2 SVGIG come from the germline V gene (reference sequence). Written as DNA, the CDR3 is TGTGCCTGGACCGGGGGACAGCAGAGCTCCTATAATTCACCCCTCCACTTT. Translated, it gives CAWTGGQQSSYNSPLHF.

To note about this clone: A much larger clone is a single base away; this may be a read error. The chain has TRBV27 and TRBJ1-5; 7 nucleotides line up with TRBD1. V dropped 6 bases and J dropped 2; count of bases not matched to a gene: 1. In germline, CDR1 is MNHEY, CDR2 SMNVEV (reference sequence). CDR3 length equals 13 residues. CDR3 sequence reads: CASSDRGNQPQHF. The CDR3 DNA sequence: TGTGCCAGCAGCGACAGGGGCAATCAGCCCCAGCATTTT.

The rearrangement uses TRBV7-9 and TRBJ2-7; 9 nucleotides match TRBD1. This CDR3 spans 16 amino acids. CDR1 SEHNR and CDR2 FQNEAQ come from the germline V gene (reference sequence). V was pared by 3 bases and J by 3 bases, with 9 bases of the junction left unmatched. The CDR3 sequence: CASSFRDRDWGYEQYF. Written as DNA, the CDR3 is TGTGCCAGCAGCTTCCGGGACAGGGACTGGGGCTACGAGCAGTACTTC.

This rearrangement joins TRBV7-9 to TRBJ2-1, with 8 bases lining up with TRBD2. V lost 4 bases to trimming and J lost 7 bases; unmatched junction nucleotides: 6. Per the germline V gene, CDR1 is SEHNR and CDR2 is FQNEAQ (reference sequence). The CDR3 has 14 amino acids. CDR3 DNA sequence: TGTGCCAGCAGCTCAGGACTAGCTTTGAATGAGCAGTTCTTC. Translated: CASSSGLALNEQFF.

This chain joins TRBV5-4 and TRBJ2-5, with 10 nucleotides matching TRBD2. V shed 0 bases and J 5 bases; nucleotides not matched to a gene: 4. Germline CDR1 reads SGHNT; CDR2 reads YYREEE (reference sequence). The CDR3 is 15 residues long. The CDR3 nucleotides read TGTGCCAGCAGCTTGGGCCCTAGCGGGAGCGAGACCCAGTACTTC. Protein sequence: CASSLGPSGSETQYF.

The genes are TRBV19 and TRBJ1-1, with a tentative D call TRBD1 (6 bases). Germline loops: CDR1 LNHDA, CDR2 SQIVND (reference sequence). CDR3 length equals 15 residues. Trimming cost V 6 bases and J 0 bases, with 14 bases left between them. The CDR3 sequence is CASRWGHTMNTEAFF. The CDR3 coding sequence is TGTGCCAGTAGATGGGGGCACACAATGAACACTGAAGCTTTCTTT.

In regard to this clone: In the same sample, other DNA sequences code for this CDR3. The CDR3 protein is CASSPDRNYGYTF. The CDR3 bases are TGTGCCAGCTCGCCGGACAGAAACTATGGCTACACCTTC. The chain uses TRBV18 and TRBJ1-2; possibly TRBD1 for D (6 bases). With 6 bases removed from V and 2 bases from J, the gap between germline ends came to 10 bases. The germline gives CDR1 KGHSH, CDR2 LQKENI. The CDR3 length is 13 residues.

The CDR3 DNA is TGCGCCAGCAGCCAAGGGGGACAGGACTACTATGGCTACACCTTC. Amino acids: CASSQGGQDYYGYTF. V gene TRBV4-3 combines with J gene TRBJ1-2, with 8 bases aligning to TRBD1. The CDR3 is 15 residues long. Germline V gene data show CDR1 as LGHNA and CDR2 as YSLEER. Trimming removed 1 base from V and 3 bases from J; junction bases left unmatched: 4.

This rearrangement joins TRBV24-1 to TRBJ2-2; D is undetermined. Trimming removed 4 bases at V and 5 bases at J, with 7 bases between. Germline loops: CDR1 KGHDR, CDR2 SFDVKD. This CDR3 spans 13 amino acids. Written as DNA, the CDR3 is TGTGCCACCAGTGACTCACCGACCGGGGAGCTGTTTTTT. Its protein is CATSDSPTGELFF.